This is a list of T cell receptor beta chains from one sample in a study of T cell changes during pregnancy in multiple sclerosis. Method: immunoSEQ multiplex PCR; TCRdb's copy keeps in-frame clones and lacks some. This sample has 40,000 to 60,000 clones, with almost 95% found just once. The sequencing here drew on CD4+ T cells from peripheral blood mononuclear cells, taken in the third trimester of pregnancy. All receptors derive from a female donor with multiple sclerosis, enrolled in a pregnancy study. The CDR3 runs from the conserved cysteine through the conserved F or W. The D gene is left open where the match is weak. Expanded clones get a size class; other rows say once, few or many, or leave the size out.

>TRBJ2-2|TRBV5-1|-|-
CASQAGINTGELFF
TGCGCCAGCCAAGCAGGGATTAACACCGGGGAGCTGTTTTTT
>TRBJ2-1|TRBV14|TRBD2|-
CASSHGSGRASYNEQFF
TGTGCCAGCAGCCACGGTAGCGGGAGGGCCTCCTACAATGAGCAGTTCTTC
>TRBJ1-1|TRBV18|-|-
CASSPGKGGATEAFF
TGTGCCAGCTCACCCGGCAAGGGGGGGGCCACTGAAGCTTTCTTT
>TRBJ1-2|TRBV13|-|-
CASSLRGPEGGGYTF
TGTGCCAGCAGCTTAAGAGGCCCCGAGGGTGGTGGCTACACCTTC
>TRBJ2-1|TRBV6-1|-|-
CASSPFGNEQFF
TGTGCCAGCAGCCCTTTCGGGAATGAGCAGTTCTTC
>TRBJ1-1|TRBV5-1|-|-
CASSLGPAGEAFF
TGCGCCAGCAGCTTGGGACCGGCGGGTGAAGCTTTCTTT
>TRBJ2-2|TRBV2|-|-
CASSGQVPNTGELFF
TGTGCCAGCAGTGGACAGGTCCCTAACACCGGGGAGCTGTTTTTT
>TRBJ1-5|TRBV5-6|-|-
CASSWGGGGFGQPQHF
TGTGCCAGCAGCTGGGGGGGTGGTGGGTTCGGACAGCCCCAGCATTTT
>TRBJ2-1|TRBV6-1|TRBD2|-
CASRVAGAYYNEQFF
TGTGCCAGCAGGGTAGCGGGGGCCTACTACAATGAGCAGTTCTTC
>TRBJ1-2|TRBV4-2|-|-
CASSQVSQQGSGYTF
TGTGCCAGCAGCCAAGTATCTCAACAGGGAAGTGGCTACACCTTC
>TRBJ2-4|TRBV2|TRBD1|-
CASGPGTGGANIQYF
TGTGCCAGCGGTCCCGGGACAGGGGGCGCGAACATTCAGTACTTC
>TRBJ2-7|TRBV6-5|-|once
CASSTITLSAEQYF
TGTGCCAGCAGCACCATTACTCTTTCCGCCGAGCAGTACTTC
>TRBJ2-5|TRBV11-2|-|once
CASRLQGRETQYF
TGTGCCAGCAGACTACAGGGTAGGGAGACCCAGTACTTC
>TRBJ2-7|TRBV7-2|TRBD2|-
CASSYGTSGRAREQYF
TGTGCCAGCAGCTACGGGACTAGCGGGAGGGCGCGCGAGCAGTACTTC
>TRBJ2-1|TRBV7-3|-|-
CASSLMRAGYNEQFF
TGTGCCAGCAGCTTGATGAGGGCCGGTTACAATGAGCAGTTCTTC
>TRBJ2-5|TRBV4-1|TRBD2|-
CASSLQATSLFQETQYF
TGCGCCAGCAGCCTCCAGGCGACTAGCCTCTTCCAAGAGACCCAGTACTTC
>TRBJ2-1|TRBV6-6|TRBD1|-
CASSYIPGQGIGEQFF
TGTGCCAGCAGCTACATCCCGGGACAGGGTATCGGTGAGCAGTTCTTC
>TRBJ2-3|TRBV2|-|-
CASSVGVRTDTQYF
TGTGCCAGCAGTGTAGGGGTTCGCACAGATACGCAGTATTTT
>TRBJ2-1|TRBV15|-|-
CATSRVDSQEQFF
TGTGCCACCAGCAGAGTGGACAGCCAGGAGCAGTTCTTC
>TRBJ1-5|TRBV28|TRBD1|-
CASKINLGTGDQPQHF
TGTGCCAGCAAAATAAATCTAGGGACAGGAGATCAGCCCCAGCATTTT
>TRBJ2-7|TRBV6-4|TRBD1|-
CASSRGQGGEQYF
TGTGCCAGCAGTCGCGGACAGGGGGGTGAGCAGTACTTC
>TRBJ2-7|TRBV25-1|-|-
CASSGWGRRSYEQYF
TGTGCCAGCAGTGGGTGGGGCCGGCGGAGCTACGAGCAGTACTTC
>TRBJ2-5|TRBV5-1|TRBD1|-
CASSLQGVETQYF
TGCGCCAGCAGCTTACAGGGGGTAGAGACCCAGTACTTC
>TRBJ2-3|TRBV9|-|-
CASSVEGGAGAPTQYF
TGTGCCAGCAGCGTAGAGGGGGGGGCCGGGGCCCCCACGCAGTATTTT
>TRBJ2-7|TRBV5-1|TRBD1|-
CASSPGQGVLPNYEQYF
TGCGCCAGCAGCCCCGGACAGGGGGTACTCCCTAACTACGAGCAGTACTTC
>TRBJ2-1|TRBV6-1|-|-
CASRYQGNEQFF
TGTGCCAGCAGGTATCAGGGGAATGAGCAGTTCTTC
>TRBJ2-7|TRBV29-1|TRBD2|-
CSVEGSSGRAKDEQYF
TGCAGCGTTGAAGGCTCTAGCGGGAGGGCCAAGGACGAGCAGTACTTC
>TRBJ2-3|TRBV14|TRBD2|-
CASSPIGLAGADTQYF
TGTGCCAGCAGCCCTATAGGACTAGCGGGAGCAGATACGCAGTATTTT
>TRBJ2-7|TRBV7-9|-|-
CASSSGWLVSYEQYF
TGTGCCAGCAGCTCCGGGTGGTTAGTCTCCTACGAGCAGTACTTC
>TRBJ2-3|TRBV5-4|TRBD2|once
CASSSTSAYVQDTQYF
TGTGCCAGCAGCTCTACTAGCGCCTACGTACAAGATACGCAGTATTTT
>TRBJ1-2|TRBV11-2|-|-
CASSLAPRANYGYTF
TGTGCCAGCAGCTTAGCCCCCCGGGCTAACTATGGCTACACCTTC
>TRBJ2-5|TRBV15|-|-
CATSRDTAGLTQYF
TGTGCCACCAGCAGAGATACGGCAGGGCTCACCCAGTACTTC
>TRBJ2-1|TRBV6-1|TRBD2|once
CASRGLAGGYNEQFF
TGTGCCAGCAGAGGACTAGCGGGAGGCTACAATGAGCAGTTCTTC
>TRBJ1-4|TRBV2|-|-
CASSDHRVTNEKLFF
TGTGCCAGCAGTGACCACAGGGTAACTAATGAAAAACTGTTTTTT
>TRBJ2-3|TRBV7-9|-|-
CASSLVTYATQYF
TGTGCCAGCAGCTTAGTCACATACGCTACGCAGTATTTT
>TRBJ1-5|TRBV2|TRBD1|-
CASSELPPGTGWGSNQPQHF
TGTGCCAGCAGTGAACTCCCCCCCGGGACAGGGTGGGGTAGCAATCAGCCCCAGCATTTT
>TRBJ2-2|TRBV11-2|TRBD2|-
CASSLGLAGAGELFF
TGTGCCAGCAGCTTAGGACTAGCAGGAGCCGGGGAGCTGTTTTTT
>TRBJ1-2|TRBV19|TRBD1|few
CASNSPDRMNYGYTF
TGTGCCAGTAACTCCCCGGACAGGATGAACTATGGCTACACCTTC
>TRBJ2-3|TRBV18|-|-
CASSPLRDSSSTDTQYF
TGTGCCAGCTCACCGCTCCGGGACTCAAGTAGCACAGATACGCAGTATTTT
>TRBJ2-1|TRBV7-2|-|-
CASSPLHEQFF
TGTGCCAGCAGTCCACTACATGAGCAGTTCTTC
>TRBJ2-5|TRBV14|TRBD1|-
CASSQWGTGEKTQYF
TGTGCCAGCAGCCAATGGGGGACAGGGGAAAAGACCCAGTACTTC
>TRBJ2-2|TRBV11-3|TRBD2|-
CASSPSGPANTGELFF
TGTGCCAGCAGCCCTAGCGGTCCTGCGAACACCGGGGAGCTGTTTTTT
>TRBJ1-1|TRBV7-8|-|-
CASTKGGNTEAFF
TGTGCCAGCACCAAAGGGGGGAACACTGAAGCTTTCTTT
>TRBJ2-1|TRBV7-3|TRBD1|-
CASSRDRGTGNEQFF
TGTGCCAGCAGCCGGGACAGGGGTACGGGCAATGAGCAGTTCTTC
>TRBJ2-1|TRBV9|TRBD2|-
CASSSLAGVNEQFF
TGTGCCAGCAGCTCATTAGCGGGAGTTAATGAGCAGTTCTTC
>TRBJ1-1|TRBV29-1|-|-
CSAGSPRANTEAFF
TGCAGCGCGGGGTCGCCACGGGCGAACACTGAAGCTTTCTTT